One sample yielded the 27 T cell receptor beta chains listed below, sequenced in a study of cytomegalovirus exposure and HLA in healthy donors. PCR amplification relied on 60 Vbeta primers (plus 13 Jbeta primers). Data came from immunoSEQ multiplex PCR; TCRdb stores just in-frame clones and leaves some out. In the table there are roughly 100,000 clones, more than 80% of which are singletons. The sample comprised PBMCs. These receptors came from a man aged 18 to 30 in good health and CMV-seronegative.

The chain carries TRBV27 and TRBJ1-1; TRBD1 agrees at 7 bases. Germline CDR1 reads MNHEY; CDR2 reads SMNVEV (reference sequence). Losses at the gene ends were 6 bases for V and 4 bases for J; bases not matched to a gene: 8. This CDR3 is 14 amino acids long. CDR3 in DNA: TGTGCCAGCAGACCAGGGGGTATAGGCACTGAAGCTTTCTTT. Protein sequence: CASRPGGIGTEAFF.

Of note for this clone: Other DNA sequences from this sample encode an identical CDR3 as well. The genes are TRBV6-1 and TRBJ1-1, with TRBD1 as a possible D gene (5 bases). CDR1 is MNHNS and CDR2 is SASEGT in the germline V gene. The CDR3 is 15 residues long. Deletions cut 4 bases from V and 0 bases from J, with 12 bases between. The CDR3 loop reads CASSVLTVMNTEAFF. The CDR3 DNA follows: TGTGCCAGCAGTGTATTGACAGTGATGAACACTGAAGCTTTCTTT.

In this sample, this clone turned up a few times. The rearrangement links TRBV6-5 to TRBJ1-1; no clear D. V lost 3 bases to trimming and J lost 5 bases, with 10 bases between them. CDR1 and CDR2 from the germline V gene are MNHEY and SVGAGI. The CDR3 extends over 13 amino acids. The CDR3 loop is CASSYSAGTEAFF. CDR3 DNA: TGTGCCAGCAGTTATTCAGCCGGGACTGAAGCTTTCTTT.

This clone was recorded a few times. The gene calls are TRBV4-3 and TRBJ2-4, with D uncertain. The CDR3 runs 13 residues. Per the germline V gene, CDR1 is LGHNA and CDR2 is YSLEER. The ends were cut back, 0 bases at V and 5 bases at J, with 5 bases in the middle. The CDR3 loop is CASSQDRENIQYF. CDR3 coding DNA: TGCGCCAGCAGCCAAGATCGGGAAAACATTCAGTACTTC.

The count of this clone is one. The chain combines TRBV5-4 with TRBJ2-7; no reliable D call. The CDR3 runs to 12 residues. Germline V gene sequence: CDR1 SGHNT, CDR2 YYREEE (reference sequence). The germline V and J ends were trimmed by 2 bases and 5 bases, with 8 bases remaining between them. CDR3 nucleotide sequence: TGTGCCAGCAGCTTTGCGGTCCACGAGCAGTACTTC. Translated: CASSFAVHEQYF.

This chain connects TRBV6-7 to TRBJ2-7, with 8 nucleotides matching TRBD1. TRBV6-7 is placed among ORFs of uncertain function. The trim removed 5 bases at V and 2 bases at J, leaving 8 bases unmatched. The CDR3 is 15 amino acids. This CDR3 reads CASSQDRGGAYEQYF. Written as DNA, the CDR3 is TGTGCCAGCAGTCAAGACAGGGGTGGGGCCTACGAGCAGTACTTC.

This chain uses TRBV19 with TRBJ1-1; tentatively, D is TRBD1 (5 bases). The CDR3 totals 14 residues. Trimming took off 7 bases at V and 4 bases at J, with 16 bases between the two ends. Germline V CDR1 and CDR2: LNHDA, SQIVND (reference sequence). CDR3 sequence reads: CASNPMGGTTEAFF. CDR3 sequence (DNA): TGTGCCAGTAATCCCATGGGGGGGACCACTGAAGCTTTCTTT.

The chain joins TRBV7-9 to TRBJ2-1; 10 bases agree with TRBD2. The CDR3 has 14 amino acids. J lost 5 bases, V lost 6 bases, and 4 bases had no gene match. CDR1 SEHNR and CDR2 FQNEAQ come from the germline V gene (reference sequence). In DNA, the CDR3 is TGTGCCAGCAGTTCACTAGCGGGAAACAATGAGCAGTTCTTC. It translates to CASSSLAGNNEQFF. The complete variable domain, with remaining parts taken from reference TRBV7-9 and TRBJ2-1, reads DTGVSQNPRHKITKRGQNVTFRCDPISEHNRLYWYRQTLGQGPEFLTYFQNEAQLEKSRLLSDRFSAERPKGSFSTLEIQRTEQGDSAMYLCASSSLAGNNEQFFGPGTRLTVL.

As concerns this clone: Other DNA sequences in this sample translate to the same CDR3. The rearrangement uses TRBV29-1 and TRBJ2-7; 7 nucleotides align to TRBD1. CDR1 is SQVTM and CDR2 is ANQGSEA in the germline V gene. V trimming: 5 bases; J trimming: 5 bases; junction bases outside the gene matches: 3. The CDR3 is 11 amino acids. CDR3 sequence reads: CSVRQGHEQYF. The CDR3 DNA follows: TGCAGCGTTAGACAGGGCCACGAGCAGTACTTC.

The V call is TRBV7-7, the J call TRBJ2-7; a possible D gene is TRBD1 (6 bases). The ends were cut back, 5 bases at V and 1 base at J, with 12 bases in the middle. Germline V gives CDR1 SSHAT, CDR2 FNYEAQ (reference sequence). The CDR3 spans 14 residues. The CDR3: CASSRDTTSYEQYF. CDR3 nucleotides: TGTGCCAGCAGCCGGGACACCACATCCTACGAGCAGTACTTC.

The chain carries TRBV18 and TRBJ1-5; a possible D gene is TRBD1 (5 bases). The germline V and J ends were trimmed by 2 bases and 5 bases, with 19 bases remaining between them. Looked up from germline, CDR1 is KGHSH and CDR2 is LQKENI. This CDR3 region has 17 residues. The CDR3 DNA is TGTGCCAGCTCACCAGGGCTCTCAGGCTCGGGGGATCAGCCCCAGCATTTT. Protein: CASSPGLSGSGDQPQHF.

The CDR3 nucleotides read TGTGCCAGCAGCTCATCTTACAGGGGAATGGGGTACCCAGATACGCAGTATTTT. It codes for CASSSSYRGMGYPDTQYF. The chain carries TRBV7-2 and TRBJ2-3, with 7 bases lining up with TRBD1. Trimming at V came to 4 bases and at J to 4 bases, leaving 17 bases not matched to a gene. CDR3 size: 18 residues. The germline V gene encodes CDR1 SGHTA and CDR2 FQGNSA.

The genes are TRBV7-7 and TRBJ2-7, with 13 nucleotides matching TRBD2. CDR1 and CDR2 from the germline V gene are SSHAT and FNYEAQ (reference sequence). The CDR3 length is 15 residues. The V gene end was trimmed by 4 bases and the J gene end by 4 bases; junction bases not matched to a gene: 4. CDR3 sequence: CASSSGLAGTYEQYF. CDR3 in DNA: TGTGCCAGCAGCTCGGGACTAGCGGGAACTTACGAGCAGTACTTC.

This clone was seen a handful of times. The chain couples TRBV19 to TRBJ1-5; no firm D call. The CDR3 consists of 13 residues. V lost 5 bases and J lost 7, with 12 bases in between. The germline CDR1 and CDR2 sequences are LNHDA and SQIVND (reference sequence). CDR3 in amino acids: CASSWESGQPQHF. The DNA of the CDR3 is TGTGCCAGTAGTTGGGAATCGGGGCAGCCCCAGCATTTT.

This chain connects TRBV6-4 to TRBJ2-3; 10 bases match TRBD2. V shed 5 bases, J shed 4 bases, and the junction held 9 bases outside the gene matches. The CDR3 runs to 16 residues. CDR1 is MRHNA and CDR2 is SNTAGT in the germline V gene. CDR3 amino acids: CASSPLASGSSDTQYF. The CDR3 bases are TGTGCCAGCAGTCCCTTAGCTAGCGGGAGTTCAGATACGCAGTATTTT.

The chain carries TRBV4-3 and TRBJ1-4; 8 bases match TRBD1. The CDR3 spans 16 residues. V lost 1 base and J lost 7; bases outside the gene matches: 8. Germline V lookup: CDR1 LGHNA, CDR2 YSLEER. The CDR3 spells CASSQGGRGLSEKLFF. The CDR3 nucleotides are TGCGCCAGCAGCCAAGGAGGCAGGGGGCTTTCTGAAAAACTGTTTTTT.

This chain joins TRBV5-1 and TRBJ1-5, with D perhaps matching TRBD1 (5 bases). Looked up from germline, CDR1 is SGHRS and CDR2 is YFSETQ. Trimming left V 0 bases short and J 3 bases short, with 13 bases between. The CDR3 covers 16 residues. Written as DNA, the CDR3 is TGCGCCAGCAGCTTGGGGGGGGGATATGACAATCAGCCCCAGCATTTT. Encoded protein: CASSLGGGYDNQPQHF.

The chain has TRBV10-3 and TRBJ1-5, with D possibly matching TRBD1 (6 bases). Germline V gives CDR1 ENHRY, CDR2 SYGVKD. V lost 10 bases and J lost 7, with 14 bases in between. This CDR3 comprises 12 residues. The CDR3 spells CATKDREQPQHF. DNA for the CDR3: TGTGCCACCAAGGACAGAGAACAGCCCCAGCATTTT.

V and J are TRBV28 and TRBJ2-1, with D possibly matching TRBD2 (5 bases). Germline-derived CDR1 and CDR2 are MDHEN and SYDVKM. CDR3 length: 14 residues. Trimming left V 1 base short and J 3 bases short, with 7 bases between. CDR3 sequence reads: CASSLLRDYNEQFF. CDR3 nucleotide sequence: TGTGCCAGCAGTTTATTGAGGGACTACAATGAGCAGTTCTTC.

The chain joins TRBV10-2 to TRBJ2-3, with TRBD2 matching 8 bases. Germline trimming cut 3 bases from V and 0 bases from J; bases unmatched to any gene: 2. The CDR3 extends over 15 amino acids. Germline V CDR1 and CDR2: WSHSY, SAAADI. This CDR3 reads CASSDKRGSTDTQYF. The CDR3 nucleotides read TGCGCCAGCAGTGATAAGCGGGGGAGCACAGATACGCAGTATTTT.

The CDR3 nucleotides read TGTGCCAGCAGTCCACGGGAGGCTTACACCGGGGAGCTGTTTTTT. Protein product: CASSPREAYTGELFF. The chain couples TRBV11-3 to TRBJ2-2; 7 positions match TRBD2. The V and J ends lost 6 bases and 3 bases, in that order; junction bases with no gene match: 7. CDR1 and CDR2 (germline): SGHNT, YENEEA. The CDR3 runs to 15 residues.

This CDR3 is CASSLPGLSSYNEQFF. The DNA of the CDR3 is TGTGCCAGCAGTTTACCCGGACTGAGCTCCTACAATGAGCAGTTCTTC. The genes are TRBV28 and TRBJ2-1; D is perhaps TRBD2 (5 bases). The CDR3 runs 16 residues. V lost 2 bases and J 0 bases, leaving 11 bases between the germline ends. Germline V gene sequence: CDR1 MDHEN, CDR2 SYDVKM.

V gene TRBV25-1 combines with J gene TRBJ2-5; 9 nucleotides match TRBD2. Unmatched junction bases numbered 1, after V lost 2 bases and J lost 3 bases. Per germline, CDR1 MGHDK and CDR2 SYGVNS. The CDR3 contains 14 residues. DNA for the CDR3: TGTGCCAGCAGTGAAATAGCGGGAGAAGAGACCCAGTACTTC. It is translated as CASSEIAGEETQYF.

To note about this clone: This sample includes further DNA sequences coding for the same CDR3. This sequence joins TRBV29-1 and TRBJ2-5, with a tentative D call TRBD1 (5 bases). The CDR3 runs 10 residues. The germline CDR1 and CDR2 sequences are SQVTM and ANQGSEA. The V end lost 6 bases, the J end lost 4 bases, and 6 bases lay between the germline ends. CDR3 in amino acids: CSVGAETQYF. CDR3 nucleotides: TGCAGCGTAGGGGCAGAGACCCAGTACTTC.

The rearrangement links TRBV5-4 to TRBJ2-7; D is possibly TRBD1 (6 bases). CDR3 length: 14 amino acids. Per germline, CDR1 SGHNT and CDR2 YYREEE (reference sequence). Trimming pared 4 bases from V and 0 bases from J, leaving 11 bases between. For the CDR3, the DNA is TGTGCCAGCAGCCTACGGGACACCTCCTACGAGCAGTACTTC. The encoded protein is CASSLRDTSYEQYF.

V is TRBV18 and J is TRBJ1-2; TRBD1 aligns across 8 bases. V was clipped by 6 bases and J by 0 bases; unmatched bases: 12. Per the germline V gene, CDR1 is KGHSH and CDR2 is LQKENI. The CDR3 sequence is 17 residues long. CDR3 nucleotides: TGTGCCAGCTCGACGACAGGGGACGAGTCAGCTAACTATGGCTACACCTTC. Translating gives CASSTTGDESANYGYTF.

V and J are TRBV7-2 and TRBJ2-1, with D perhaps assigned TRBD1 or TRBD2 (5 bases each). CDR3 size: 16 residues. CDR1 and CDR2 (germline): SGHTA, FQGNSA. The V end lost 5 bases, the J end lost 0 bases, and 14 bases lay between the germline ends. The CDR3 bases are TGTGCCAGCAGCCTAGGGGAGCGGTCCTCCTACAATGAGCAGTTCTTC. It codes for CASSLGERSSYNEQFF.